Detailed here is one T cell receptor (beta chain). Its antigen is currently unknown. The study included ophthalmopathy patients with Clinical Activity Score at least 3, NOSPECS grade at least 4 and duration under 3 months. The sample belongs to a study of T cells in Graves' hyperthyroidism and ophthalmopathy. Study in general: Blood from the periphery was taken at initial diagnosis, before any treatment. Study findings and constraints: A model of 13 V-J features distinguished ophthalmopathy from stable hyperthyroidism.

CDR3 length: 15 amino acids. The germline V gene encodes CDR1 ENHRY and CDR2 SYGVKD. V trimming: 5 bases; J trimming: 7 bases; junction bases outside the gene matches: 5. The investigators amplified TCR beta CDR3 regions from RNA transcripts. A set of HTBI primers served as the primers for a first-round RT-PCR of the TCR CDR3. MiXCR, run by TCRdb on the multiplex PCR reads, gives a single entry per CDR3 protein. This sample carries under 550,000 distinct CDR3 sequences, 15% to 20% of them seen once, and the ten largest clones take 47%. This clonotype was obtained from a middle-aged man with Graves' ophthalmopathy. Sequencing used blood. The rearrangement links TRBV10-3 to TRBJ2-1; 13 nucleotides align to TRBD2. The CDR3 here is CAISPLAGGRNEQFF. In DNA form, the CDR3 reads TGTGCCATCAGTCCACTAGCGGGGGGGCGGAATGAGCAGTTCTTC.